A selection of T cell receptor beta chains follows, all from one sample in a study of T cell changes during pregnancy in multiple sclerosis. This table comes from immunoSEQ multiplex PCR, and its TCRdb copy is limited to in-frame clones, with some not included. The repertoire includes tens of thousands of clones, around 90% of them detected once, and about 0.42% sits in the top ten. This specimen was CD4+ T cells from peripheral blood mononuclear cells, taken before pregnancy. The receptors were sampled from a female donor with multiple sclerosis, enrolled in a pregnancy study. The CDR3 runs from the conserved cysteine through the conserved F or W. A D gene is named only where the DNA matches it firmly. Size values are once, few and many counts, or a class for expanded clones, and some rows have none.

j_call,d_call,v_call,clone_size,cdr3_aa,cdr3_nt
TRBJ2-1,.,TRBV2,.,CASSGVEQVLYNEQFF,TGTGCCAGCAGTGGTGTAGAACAGGTGCTTTACAATGAGCAGTTCTTC
TRBJ1-2,.,TRBV5-1,.,CASSPEGGNYGYTF,TGCGCCAGCAGCCCGGAGGGGGGGAACTATGGCTACACCTTC
TRBJ1-3,.,TRBV7-2,.,CASSLGQVFSGNTIYF,TGTGCCAGCAGCTTAGGGCAGGTGTTCTCTGGAAACACCATATATTTT
TRBJ2-5,TRBD2,TRBV7-2,.,CASSSSGGAVETQYF,TGTGCCAGCAGTTCAAGCGGGGGGGCCGTGGAGACCCAGTACTTC
TRBJ2-4,TRBD1,TRBV11-2,.,CASSSRSLGQGKNIQYF,TGTGCCAGCAGCTCCAGATCCTTGGGACAGGGAAAAAACATTCAGTACTTC
TRBJ1-2,.,TRBV4-3,few,CASSQADRPGGGYTF,TGCGCCAGCAGCCAAGCTGACAGGCCGGGGGGTGGCTACACCTTC
TRBJ1-6,.,TRBV7-9,.,CASSLGQDYNSPLHF,TGTGCCAGCAGCTTGGGACAAGACTATAATTCACCCCTCCACTTT
TRBJ1-5,.,TRBV7-2,.,CASSLSRWQPQHF,TGTGCCAGCAGCTTATCGAGGTGGCAGCCCCAGCATTTT
TRBJ2-5,.,TRBV7-9,.,CASSSMSATEQETQYF,TGTGCCAGCAGCTCCATGTCAGCGACAGAACAAGAGACCCAGTACTTC
TRBJ1-2,.,TRBV6-1,.,CASSGQASYGYTF,TGTGCCAGCAGTGGACAGGCCAGCTATGGCTACACCTTC
TRBJ1-4,.,TRBV6-6,.,CASIGYGDVEKLFF,TGTGCCAGCATAGGGTACGGGGATGTTGAAAAACTGTTTTTT
TRBJ1-5,.,TRBV10-3,.,CAISEKAGGNQPQHF,TGTGCCATCAGTGAGAAGGCAGGGGGCAATCAGCCCCAGCATTTT
TRBJ1-1,.,TRBV19,.,CASGSPGAEAFF,TGTGCAAGTGGGAGTCCTGGGGCTGAAGCTTTCTTT
TRBJ2-3,TRBD2,TRBV28,.,CASSLLGRESTDTQYF,TGTGCCAGCAGTTTGCTCGGGCGGGAGTCCACAGATACGCAGTATTTT
TRBJ2-4,TRBD1,TRBV30,once,CAWSGDRDIQYF,TGTGCCTGGAGTGGGGACAGGGACATTCAGTACTTC
TRBJ2-5,.,TRBV28,.,CASSQGTLASGETQYF,TGTGCCAGCAGCCAGGGGACGTTGGCTAGCGGAGAGACCCAGTACTTC
TRBJ2-1,TRBD2,TRBV7-2,few,CASSSGLAGVLSEQFF,TGTGCCAGCAGCTCAGGACTAGCGGGAGTGCTATCTGAGCAGTTCTTC
TRBJ2-1,.,TRBV27,.,CASSDSEGPYNEQFF,TGTGCCAGCAGTGACTCCGAGGGCCCCTACAATGAGCAGTTCTTC
TRBJ1-1,.,TRBV6-5,.,CASSYNREAFF,TGTGCCAGCAGTTACAACAGGGAAGCTTTCTTT
TRBJ2-7,.,TRBV7-9,.,CASSSQGYEQYF,TGTGCCAGCAGCTCCCAGGGATACGAGCAGTACTTC
TRBJ2-7,.,TRBV7-9,.,CASSLPGVQPLEQYF,TGTGCCAGCAGCTTACCGGGAGTCCAACCCCTCGAGCAGTACTTC
TRBJ2-7,TRBD1,TRBV2,.,CASSEQIGQGSEQYF,TGTGCCAGCAGTGAGCAAATTGGACAGGGTTCCGAGCAGTACTTC
TRBJ1-2,TRBD1,TRBV29-1,.,CSVGTATYTF,TGCAGCGTGGGGACAGCCACCTACACCTTC
TRBJ2-2,TRBD2,TRBV2,.,CASIFGGGRASGGELFF,TGTGCCAGCATTTTCGGCGGCGGGAGGGCCAGTGGCGGGGAGCTGTTTTTT
TRBJ2-1,TRBD2,TRBV7-9,.,CASSASGTREGNEQFF,TGTGCCAGCAGCGCAAGCGGGACCCGAGAGGGCAATGAGCAGTTCTTC
TRBJ2-7,TRBD1,TRBV5-4,.,CASKPGQGAYEQYF,TGTGCCAGCAAACCGGGACAGGGGGCCTACGAGCAGTACTTC
TRBJ2-1,TRBD2,TRBV18,.,CASSPSPGLTYNEQFF,TGTGCCAGCTCACCCTCGCCGGGACTAACCTACAATGAGCAGTTCTTC
TRBJ1-2,.,TRBV30,.,CAWSVRRDSGRGYTF,TGTGCCTGGAGTGTACGTCGGGATTCTGGTAGAGGCTACACCTTC
TRBJ2-3,.,TRBV9,.,CASSGGGGRTDTQYF,TGTGCCAGCAGCGGAGGGGGGGGGAGAACAGATACGCAGTATTTT
TRBJ2-2,.,TRBV7-9,.,CASSPYGGGTGELFF,TGTGCCAGCAGCCCTTATGGGGGCGGCACCGGGGAGCTGTTTTTT
TRBJ2-7,TRBD2,TRBV11-1,.,CASSYTSGKYEQYF,TGTGCCAGCAGCTATACTAGCGGGAAGTACGAGCAGTACTTC
TRBJ1-2,TRBD1,TRBV7-3,.,CASSPQGGLNYGYTF,TGTGCCAGCAGCCCACAGGGGGGCCTTAACTATGGCTACACCTTC
TRBJ1-2,TRBD1,TRBV18,.,CASSPIGQGAHGDGYTF,TGTGCCAGCTCACCAATCGGACAGGGGGCTCATGGGGATGGCTACACCTTC
TRBJ1-1,.,TRBV28,.,CASSPPGAGSGTEAFF,TGTGCCAGCAGCCCACCAGGGGCGGGTAGTGGGACTGAAGCTTTCTTT
TRBJ2-3,.,TRBV18,.,CASSRRGRVTDTQYF,TGTGCCAGCTCTCGGAGGGGGCGCGTAACAGATACGCAGTATTTT
TRBJ2-3,.,TRBV19,few,CASSMSGYTDTQYF,TGTGCCAGTAGTATGAGCGGATACACAGATACGCAGTATTTT
TRBJ2-5,.,TRBV5-1,.,CASSINEGTQYF,TGCGCCAGCAGTATTAATGAGGGGACCCAGTACTTC